A single sample is the source of the 5 T cell receptor beta chains below, sequenced in a study of blood T cells in healthy people across ages. Primed by a sample-barcoded 5' primer and a J-beta primer mix, a second PCR proceeded for 7 to 11 cycles. TCRdb processed the 5' RACE reads anew with MiXCR; each CDR3 protein has one entry. The profile covers roughly 500,000 distinct CDR3 sequences, with approximately 25% appearing a single time and roughly 9.4% taken by the ten largest. The sample was also reused in another study, on T cells of mothers and their children.

Specimen: blood. All receptors derive from a boy between 10 and 17 years old in good health.

A note on this clonotype: One end of the junction fails to match germline, which may point to a read error. The V call is TRBV7-9, the J call TRBJ1-3; D gene ambiguous. This CDR3 comprises 11 residues. From germline, CDR1 is SEHNR and CDR2 FQNEAQ (reference sequence). CDR3: CASSSDPRTDF. The CDR3 DNA sequence: TGTGCCAGCAGCTCCGACCCCCGAACGGATTTT.

The chain employs TRBV20-1 and TRBJ1-2; D not resolved. Germline V gives CDR1 DFQATT, CDR2 SNEGSKA (reference sequence). V was trimmed by 1 base and J by 8 bases, leaving 14 bases between them. The CDR3 length is 13 residues. CDR3 sequence reads: CSARGIGSFGYTF. The CDR3 nucleotides read TGCAGTGCTAGAGGGATAGGGAGCTTCGGCTACACCTTC.

This chain links TRBV6-5 with TRBJ1-2; 7 nucleotides align to TRBD1. V dropped 1 base and J dropped 1; count of bases not matched to a gene: 3. The CDR3 spans 15 residues. The germline CDR1 and CDR2 sequences are MNHEY and SVGAGI. This CDR3 reads CASSYFQGDNYGYTF. The CDR3 nucleotides read TGTGCCAGCAGTTACTTTCAGGGGGATAACTATGGCTACACCTTC.

In its sample, this clonotype was seen once. This CDR3 is CSVAVLAGAAYEQYF. In DNA form, the CDR3 reads TGCAGCGTGGCTGTACTAGCGGGGGCCGCCTACGAGCAGTACTTC. This chain connects TRBV29-1 to TRBJ2-7; TRBD2 matches 11 bases. V was clipped by 6 bases and J by 2 bases; unmatched bases: 9. CDR3 length: 15 residues. The germline V gene has CDR1 SQVTM and CDR2 ANQGSEA.

This sequence joins TRBV20-1 and TRBJ2-7; 9 nucleotides line up with TRBD2. Germline loops: CDR1 DFQATT, CDR2 SNEGSKA (reference sequence). V lost 1 base to trimming and J lost 5 bases; unmatched junction nucleotides: 15. This CDR3 is 17 amino acids long. The CDR3 here is CSARVTTGTSYSHEQYF. The CDR3 DNA is TGCAGTGCTAGAGTTACCACCGGGACTAGCTATTCCCACGAGCAGTACTTC.